Detailed here is one T cell receptor (beta chain). Its specificity is not known. A 5'RACE template-switching step, the method used to make TCR cDNA, added a universal primer site and UMIs. One entry per CDR3 protein results from TCRdb running MiXCR on the 5' RACE reads. Of a few hundred thousand distinct CDR3 sequences listed, less than 20% are singletons. This sample stems from a study of T cells after yellow fever vaccination. General study points: Post-booster reappearance was seen for most primary-vaccination clones (about 96% CD4, roughly 88% CD8). A weaker but faster secondary response was observed, peaking on day 5 versus 15. High-abundance clonotypes from the bulk population could contaminate FACS-sorted repertoires.

This CDR3 contains 13 residues. V shed 7 bases and J 3 bases; nucleotides not matched to a gene: 4. Germline lookup yields CDR1 SQVTM and CDR2 ANQGSEA. Sequenced material: PBMCs, taken 15 days after the yellow fever booster vaccination. This TCR was recovered from a young man who received the YFV17D yellow fever vaccine. This chain uses TRBV29-1 with TRBJ2-1, with TRBD1 matching over 9 bases. Written as DNA, the CDR3 is TGCAGCGGGGGACAGGGACTCTACAATGAGCAGTTCTTC. It codes for CSGGQGLYNEQFF.